This TCR beta chain comes out of a study of beta chain features in type 1 diabetes. Expressed TCRB transcripts were sequenced because the entire RNA isolate underwent reverse transcription. TCRdb's copy holds only in-frame clones and misses some; the assay was immunoSEQ multiplex PCR. The data show approximately 400,000 clones, with around 16% seen just once and under 0.02% held by the top ten. Per the germline V gene, CDR1 is SGDLS and CDR2 is YYNGEE. The CDR3 sequence is 16 residues long. With 4 bases removed from V and 0 bases from J, the gap between germline ends came to 11 bases. Sequences were obtained from naive CD4+ T cells from blood. This chain links TRBV9 with TRBJ2-6; TRBD2 might be the D (5 bases). This TCR was recovered from a woman younger than 30 in good health. The CDR3 loop reads CASSTPAGSGANVLTF. CDR3 in DNA: TGTGCCAGCAGCACCCCGGCGGGCTCTGGGGCCAACGTCCTGACTTTC.